The 12 T cell receptor beta chains below were found in one sample sequenced in a study of shared clonotypes between healthy human individuals. Sequenced by immunoSEQ multiplex PCR; TCRdb stores in-frame clones only, minus some. Of a few hundred thousand clones listed, roughly three quarters are singletons. Specimen: PBMCs. These receptors all stem from a woman aged 40-49 years in good health. Some clones in this sample may be carry-over from other donors' samples.

The chain has TRBV20-1 and TRBJ1-1; D remains ambiguous. Looked up from germline, CDR1 is DFQATT and CDR2 is SNEGSKA (reference sequence). The germline V and J ends were trimmed by 7 bases and 1 base, with 7 bases remaining between them. The CDR3 covers 11 residues. CDR3 sequence: CSGSRNTEAFF. The CDR3 DNA sequence: TGCAGTGGCTCGAGGAACACTGAAGCTTTCTTT.

V is TRBV2 and J is TRBJ2-7; 7 nucleotides line up with TRBD2. From germline, CDR1 is SNHLY and CDR2 FYNNEI. The CDR3 is 13 amino acids. The CDR3 loop reads CADREAEASEQYF. The DNA of the CDR3 is TGTGCAGATCGGGAGGCAGAGGCGAGCGAGCAGTACTTC.

As DNA, the CDR3 is TGCGCCAGCAGTGAATACAACAATGAGCAGTTCTTC. Translating it yields CASSEYNNEQFF. The chain couples TRBV5-1 to TRBJ2-1, with no clear D. In germline, CDR1 is SGHRS, CDR2 YFSETQ. There are 12 residues in the CDR3. Trimming left V 5 bases short and J 5 bases short, with 8 bases between.

This clone was seen ten or more times. The J gene is TRBJ2-7, the V gene TRBV7-6, with TRBD2 matching over 8 bases. CDR1 and CDR2 (germline): SGHVS, FNYEAQ. The length of the CDR3 is 14 residues. V shed 5 bases and J 3 bases; nucleotides not matched to a gene: 6. The CDR3 region is CASSRAGEYYEQYF. In nucleotides, the CDR3 is TGTGCCAGCAGCCGAGCGGGGGAATACTACGAGCAGTACTTC.

CDR3 nucleotides: TGCGCCAGCAGGCCGCCGGGACAGGGAATAGGCAATGAGCAGTTCTTC. Amino acids: CASRPPGQGIGNEQFF. The rearrangement uses TRBV5-1 and TRBJ2-1; TRBD1 agrees at 9 bases. CDR3 size: 16 residues. The V and J ends lost 5 bases and 6 bases, in that order; junction bases with no gene match: 12. In germline, CDR1 is SGHRS, CDR2 YFSETQ.

The gene calls are TRBV19 and TRBJ1-1; maybe TRBD1 (5 bases). The V end was cut by 7 bases, the J end by 4 bases, with 16 bases between. The CDR3 length is 14 residues. In germline, CDR1 is LNHDA, CDR2 SQIVND (reference sequence). The CDR3 loop is CASTMTSGTTEAFF. CDR3 nucleotides: TGTGCCAGTACGATGACATCTGGGACCACTGAAGCTTTCTTT.

The rearrangement joins TRBV30 to TRBJ1-1; TRBD1 matches at 8 bases. The germline V gene encodes CDR1 GTSNPN and CDR2 SVGIG (reference sequence). The CDR3 is 13 residues long. The V segment lost 3 bases and the J segment 4 bases; nucleotides outside the gene matches: 4. CDR3 in DNA: TGTGCCTGGAGCGGAACAGGGGGCACTGAAGCTTTCTTT. Protein: CAWSGTGGTEAFF.

The genes are TRBV27 and TRBJ2-7; 7 positions match TRBD1. Germline CDR1 reads MNHEY; CDR2 reads SMNVEV (reference sequence). With 6 bases clipped from V and 3 bases from J, the junction kept 8 bases outside the gene matches. The CDR3 has 14 residues. Here the CDR3 DNA reads TGTGCCAGCAGCAGCGACAGGGAAGTCTACGAGCAGTACTTC. This translates into CASSSDREVYEQYF.

The chain has TRBV5-1 and TRBJ2-7; tentatively, D is TRBD1 (6 bases). The CDR3 runs 14 residues. The V end lost 2 bases, the J end lost 1 base, and 10 bases lay between the germline ends. Per the germline V gene, CDR1 is SGHRS and CDR2 is YFSETQ. The CDR3 loop reads CASSFRQESYEQYF. The DNA for the CDR3 is TGCGCCAGCAGCTTTCGACAGGAGTCCTACGAGCAGTACTTC. Full variable domain (outside the CDR3, taken from reference TRBV5-1 and TRBJ2-7): KAGVTQTPRYLIKTRGQQVTLSCSPISGHRSVSWYQQTPGQGLQFLFEYFSETQRNKGNFPGRFSGRQFSNSRSEMNVSTLELGDSALYLCASSFRQESYEQYFGPGTRLTVT.

Turning to this clone: The same CDR3 is also encoded by other DNA sequences in this sample. The CDR3 coding sequence is TGTGCCAGCAGTTTAGTTCAAGAGACCCAGTACTTC. Its translation is CASSLVQETQYF. This rearrangement joins TRBV28 to TRBJ2-5; D remains unclear. The CDR3 spans 12 residues. Trimming took 2 bases from V and 2 from J, leaving 3 bases between them. The germline CDR1 and CDR2 sequences are MDHEN and SYDVKM. Full variable domain (remainder filled in from reference TRBV28 and TRBJ2-5): DVKVTQSSRYLVKRTGEKVFLECVQDMDHENMFWYRQDPGLGLRLIYFSYDVKMKEKGDIPEGYSVSREKKERFSLILESASTNQTSMYLCASSLVQETQYFGPGTRLLVL.

The chain couples TRBV11-2 to TRBJ2-2; perhaps TRBD1 as D (5 bases). Looked up from germline, CDR1 is SGHAT and CDR2 is FQNNGV. The ends were cut back, 1 base at V and 5 bases at J, with 11 bases in the middle. The CDR3 extends over 15 amino acids. CDR3 amino acids: CASSLGLAGTGELFF. For the CDR3, the DNA is TGTGCCAGCAGCTTAGGTTTAGCAGGGACCGGGGAGCTGTTTTTT.

The V call is TRBV6-1, the J call TRBJ2-1; perhaps TRBD1 as D (5 bases). The V end lost 4 bases, the J end lost 9 bases, and 19 bases lay between the germline ends. Germline V gene lookup returns CDR1 MNHNS and CDR2 SASEGT. The CDR3 runs 15 residues. The CDR3 here is CASSVDTGNNREQFF. DNA for the CDR3: TGTGCCAGCAGTGTGGACACGGGTAACAATCGTGAGCAGTTCTTC.